This T cell receptor beta chain was obtained from a study of control samples from healthy donors and cancer patients. The table came from immunoSEQ multiplex PCR; TCRdb's copy has only in-frame clones and leaves some out. The repertoire consists of over 100,000 clones, with roughly 90% occurring once and the leading ten covering 2.5%. The CDR3 has 15 amino acids. Germline loops: CDR1 MNHEY, CDR2 SVGAGI. J was trimmed by 2 bases and V by 5 bases; bases with no gene match: 6. This clone appeared once. The chain employs TRBV6-5 and TRBJ1-5, with TRBD1 identical over 7 bases. The sequence derives from a man aged 35-49 years in good health. Input material: blood. CDR3 sequence (DNA): TGTGCCAGCAGTAAGACAGGGCTGGGCAATCAGCCCCAGCATTTT. Protein sequence: CASSKTGLGNQPQHF.